These T cell receptor beta chains were read from a single sample in a study of control samples from healthy donors and cancer patients. Profiled with immunoSEQ multiplex PCR; TCRdb holds only in-frame clones, not every one. The data show roughly 120,000 clones, over 75% seen once. Sequences were obtained from PBMCs. The receptors originated from a woman in her fifties or sixties with colorectal cancer. Each CDR3 is given with its conserved first and last residue. D genes are given only for firm matches. Some rows have no size entry. The others give once, few or many, or a class for an expanded clone.

j_call v_call d_call clone_size cdr3_nt cdr3_aa
TRBJ1-1 TRBV5-4 - - TGTGCCAGCAGCCAAGGGGCAGGGTCGCTGAGCACTGAAGCTTTCTTT CASSQGAGSLSTEAFF
TRBJ2-7 TRBV18 - - TGTGCCAGCTCACCAGGACCCTACGAGCAGTACTTC CASSPGPYEQYF
TRBJ2-2 TRBV3-1/TRBV3-2 - - TGTGCCAGCAAGGACACCGGGGAGCTGTTTTTT CASKDTGELFF
TRBJ2-1 TRBV7-2 - - TGTGCCAGCAGCTTGGGACTCACTATAAGCTCCTACAATGAGCAGTTCTTC CASSLGLTISSYNEQFF
TRBJ1-5 TRBV6-6 - - TGTGCCAGCAGTAAGGACGATCAGCCCCAGCATTTT CASSKDDQPQHF
TRBJ2-6 TRBV10-3 - - TGTGCCATCAAAGTATTGAGCCGGAGACTGATTTGTGGGGCCAACGTCCTGACTTTC CAIKVLSRRLICGANVLTF
TRBJ1-2 TRBV5-1 - once TGCGCCAGCAGCGTAGCCGGGGGAGCTAACTATGGCTACACCTTC CASSVAGGANYGYTF
TRBJ2-3 TRBV29-1 - - TGCAGCGTTGCCCCAGGGAGTCAAGATACGCAGTATTTT CSVAPGSQDTQYF
TRBJ1-1 TRBV9 - - TGTGCCAGCAGCTTTATCGCAACAGCAGGAGGGTTGAACATTGAAGCTTTCTTT CASSFIATAGGLNIEAFF
TRBJ1-2 TRBV3-1/TRBV3-2 - - TGTGCCAGCAGCCAACCGTCACAGTATGGCTACACCTTC CASSQPSQYGYTF
TRBJ2-2 TRBV19 - - TGTGCCAGTATCTCGGAGCTCCCGGGACCCGCGAACACCGGGGAGCTGTTTTTT CASISELPGPANTGELFF